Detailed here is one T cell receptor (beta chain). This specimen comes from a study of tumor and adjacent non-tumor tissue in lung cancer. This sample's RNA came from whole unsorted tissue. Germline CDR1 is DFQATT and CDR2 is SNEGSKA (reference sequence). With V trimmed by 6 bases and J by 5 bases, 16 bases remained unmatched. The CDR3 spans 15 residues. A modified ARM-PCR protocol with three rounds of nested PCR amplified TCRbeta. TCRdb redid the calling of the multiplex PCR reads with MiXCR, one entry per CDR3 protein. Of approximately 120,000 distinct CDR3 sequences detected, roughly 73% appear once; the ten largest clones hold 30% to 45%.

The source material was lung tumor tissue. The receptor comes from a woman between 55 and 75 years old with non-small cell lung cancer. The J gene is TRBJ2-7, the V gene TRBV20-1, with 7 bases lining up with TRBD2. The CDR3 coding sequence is TGCAGTGCACCCCCTGGGAGGGATGTCATGGACGAGCAGTACTTC. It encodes CSAPPGRDVMDEQYF.